These 15 T cell receptor beta chains share one sample of origin, sequenced in a study of blood T cells in healthy people across ages. A second about 7 to 11 cycle PCR used barcoded and J-beta primers. TCRdb analysed the 5' RACE reads with MiXCR anew, one entry per CDR3 protein. Seen here are almost 1 million distinct CDR3 sequences, just over 50% observed once, and the top ten hold 20% to 25%. The sample comprised blood. These receptors were taken from a woman in her fifties or sixties in good health.

The rearrangement links TRBV29-1 to TRBJ2-3, with 8 bases matching TRBD1. V lost 6 bases to trimming and J lost 1 base; unmatched junction nucleotides: 0. Germline V gene data show CDR1 as SQVTM and CDR2 as ANQGSEA. This CDR3 is built from 12 residues. The CDR3 bases are TGCAGCGTGACAGGGGGCACAGATACGCAGTATTTT. This encodes CSVTGGTDTQYF.

This clonotype was recorded a few times. Here the CDR3 reads CASSLRTSSTDTQYF. CDR3 coding DNA: TGTGCCAGCAGCCTCCGGACTAGCAGCACAGATACGCAGTATTTT. The V gene is TRBV7-3, the J gene TRBJ2-3; TRBD2 aligns across 8 bases. The length of the CDR3 is 15 residues. From germline, CDR1 is SGHTA and CDR2 FQGTGA. V gave up 5 bases and J gave up 0 bases; unmatched junction bases: 4.

This clonotype was recorded a few times. This chain links TRBV20-1 with TRBJ2-7; D might be TRBD2 (6 bases). The germline V gene encodes CDR1 DFQATT and CDR2 SNEGSKA (reference sequence). Trimming cost V 5 bases and J 6 bases, with 17 bases left between them. The CDR3 is 13 residues long. In DNA form, the CDR3 reads TGCAGTGCTCCGATCGCGGGGAGCCCCGAGCAGTACTTC. This codes for CSAPIAGSPEQYF.

Notes on this clonotype: Germline and junction disagree at one end, which may indicate a read error. The chain uses TRBV20-1 and TRBJ2-1, with D unresolved. This CDR3 comprises 13 residues. CDR1 is DFQATT, CDR2 SNEGSKA, per germline (reference sequence). CDR3 DNA: TGCAGTGCTAGAGGAAAAAACTACAAGGAGCAGTTCTTC. Translation: CSARGKNYKEQFF.

The rearrangement links TRBV5-1 to TRBJ2-4, with 7 bases matching TRBD1. The J call is in doubt because the DNA end fits TRBJ2-7 better. The germline CDR1 and CDR2 sequences are SGHRS and YFSETQ. The CDR3 has 14 amino acids. The DNA of the CDR3 is TGCGCCAGCAGCCCCTCCGGGACAGTCTCCGAGCAGTACTTC. Translated, it gives CASSPSGTVSEQYF.

This clonotype was counted a few times. The rearrangement uses TRBV29-1 and TRBJ2-3; D is unclear. V lost 4 bases, J lost 2 bases, and 10 bases lay in between. The CDR3 spans 13 residues. Germline V gives CDR1 SQVTM, CDR2 ANQGSEA. DNA of the CDR3: TGCAGCGTTGCCGGCGGCTACACAGATACGCAGTATTTT. This gives the protein CSVAGGYTDTQYF.

The chain has TRBV27 and TRBJ2-7; possibly TRBD1 or TRBD2 for D (5 bases each). The CDR3 runs to 14 residues. CDR1 MNHEY and CDR2 SMNVEV come from the germline V gene (reference sequence). V lost 4 bases, J lost 10 bases, and 20 bases lay in between. CDR3 sequence: CASSYGGGHRAQYF. The CDR3 DNA reads as TGTGCCAGCAGTTACGGAGGCGGACATAGGGCCCAGTACTTC.

The J gene is TRBJ2-7, the V gene TRBV18; the D is unclear. Trimming took off 3 bases at V and 7 bases at J, with 25 bases between the two ends. This CDR3 contains 17 residues. The germline V gene encodes CDR1 KGHSH and CDR2 LQKENI. The CDR3, as DNA: TGTGCCAGCTCACCGCCCGTAGGCAGCGCCGGTTACAATGAGCAGTACTTC. Translated: CASSPPVGSAGYNEQYF.

The chain uses TRBV4-3 and TRBJ2-3, with TRBD2 as a possible D gene (6 bases). Between the trimmed V and J ends, which lost 4 bases and 0 bases, there was a span of 14 bases. This CDR3 region has 16 residues. Germline V CDR1 and CDR2: LGHNA, YSLEER. Here the CDR3 DNA reads TGCGCCAGCAGCCTTTTCGACGGGGGTAGCACAGATACGCAGTATTTT. Protein product: CASSLFDGGSTDTQYF.

This clonotype showed up just a few times. This sequence joins TRBV28 and TRBJ1-4, with 7 positions matching TRBD1. Germline V gene lookup returns CDR1 MDHEN and CDR2 SYDVKM. The ends lost 3 bases at V and 5 bases at J; junction bases unmatched: 21. The CDR3 runs to 20 residues. The CDR3 reads CASSLQQRRGSVSPNEKLFF. As DNA, the CDR3 is TGTGCCAGCAGTTTGCAGCAGCGCAGGGGGTCGGTTTCCCCAAATGAAAAACTGTTTTTT. The full variable domain, its missing parts supplied by reference TRBV28 and TRBJ1-4, is DVKVTQSSRYLVKRTGEKVFLECVQDMDHENMFWYRQDPGLGLRLIYFSYDVKMKEKGDIPEGYSVSREKKERFSLILESASTNQTSMYLCASSLQQRRGSVSPNEKLFFGSGTQLSVL.

The chain is built from TRBV20-1 and TRBJ2-5, with TRBD1 matching 7 bases. The V gene end was trimmed by 1 base and the J gene end by 0 bases; junction bases not matched to a gene: 17. Germline CDR1 is DFQATT and CDR2 is SNEGSKA (reference sequence). This CDR3 contains 19 residues. The CDR3 DNA reads TGCAGTGCTAGAGCCGGGACACACAGGGGCTCATCGTACCAAGAGACCCAGTACTTC. This encodes CSARAGTHRGSSYQETQYF.

The chain recombines TRBV4-2 with TRBJ2-1; 8 bases are shared with TRBD1. The CDR3 is made up of 14 amino acids. Germline trimming cut 4 bases from V and 8 bases from J; bases unmatched to any gene: 7. Per the germline V gene, CDR1 is LGHNA and CDR2 is YNFKEQ. CDR3 residues: CASSPRQGPDEQFF. As DNA, the CDR3 is TGTGCCAGCAGCCCGAGACAGGGGCCGGATGAGCAGTTCTTC.

V is TRBV6-5 and J is TRBJ1-5; tentative D call: TRBD1 (5 bases). The CDR3 is 14 residues long. V dropped 5 bases and J dropped 4 bases, with 12 bases sitting between them. Per germline, CDR1 MNHEY and CDR2 SVGAGI. This CDR3 reads CASSRGNRNQPQHF. The CDR3 DNA reads as TGTGCCAGCAGTCGCGGAAACAGGAATCAGCCCCAGCATTTT.

In regard to this clonotype: A much larger clone lies one base from this, so it may be a read error. The V gene is TRBV4-2, the J gene TRBJ2-7; 11 bases align to TRBD2. This CDR3 region has 15 residues. Germline V CDR1 and CDR2: LGHNA, YNFKEQ. The CDR3 nucleotides read TGTGCCTGCAGCCAAGAACTAGCGGGAGTCTACGAGCAGTACTTC. This gives the protein CACSQELAGVYEQYF.

The sample holds a few counts of this clonotype. V gene TRBV29-1 combines with J gene TRBJ2-7; D tentatively reads TRBD1 or TRBD2 (5 bases each). The CDR3 runs to 14 residues. Between the trimmed V and J ends, which lost 2 bases and 1 base, there was a span of 12 bases. The germline V gene has CDR1 SQVTM and CDR2 ANQGSEA. The CDR3 nucleotides are TGCAGCGTTGAAATCACAGGAGGTTCCTACGAGCAGTACTTC. Protein sequence: CSVEITGGSYEQYF.